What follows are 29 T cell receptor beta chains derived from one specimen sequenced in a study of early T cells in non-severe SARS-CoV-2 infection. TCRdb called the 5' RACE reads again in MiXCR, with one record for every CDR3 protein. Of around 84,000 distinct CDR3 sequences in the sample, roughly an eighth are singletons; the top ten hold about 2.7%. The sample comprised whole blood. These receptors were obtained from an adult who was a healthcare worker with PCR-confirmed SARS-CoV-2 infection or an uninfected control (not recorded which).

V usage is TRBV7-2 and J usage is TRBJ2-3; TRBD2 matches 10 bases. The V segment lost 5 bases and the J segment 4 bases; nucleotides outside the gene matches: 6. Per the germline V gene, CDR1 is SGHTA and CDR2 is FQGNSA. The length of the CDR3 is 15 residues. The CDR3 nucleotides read TGTGCCAGCAGCCTCCTTAGCGGGGGGCCAGATACGCAGTATTTT. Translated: CASSLLSGGPDTQYF. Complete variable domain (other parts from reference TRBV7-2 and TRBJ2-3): GAGVSQSPSNKVTEKGKDVELRCDPISGHTALYWYRQSLGQGLEFLIYFQGNSAPDKSGLPSDRFSAERTGGSVSTLTIQRTQQEDSAVYLCASSLLSGGPDTQYFGPGTRLTVL.

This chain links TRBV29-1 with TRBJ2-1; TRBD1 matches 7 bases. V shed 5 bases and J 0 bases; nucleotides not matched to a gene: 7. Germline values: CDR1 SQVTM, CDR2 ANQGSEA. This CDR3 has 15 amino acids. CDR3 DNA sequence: TGCAGCGTTATTGACAGGGAAACCTCCTACAATGAGCAGTTCTTC. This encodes CSVIDRETSYNEQFF.

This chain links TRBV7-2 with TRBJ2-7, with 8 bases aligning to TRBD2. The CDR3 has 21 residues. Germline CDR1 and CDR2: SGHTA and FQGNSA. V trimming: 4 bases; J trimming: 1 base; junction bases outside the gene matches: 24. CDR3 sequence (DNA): TGTGCCAGCAGCTCTCTGGGCGAAGGAGCAACCGGGACTAGGTCGTCCTACGAGCAGTACTTC. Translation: CASSSLGEGATGTRSSYEQYF.

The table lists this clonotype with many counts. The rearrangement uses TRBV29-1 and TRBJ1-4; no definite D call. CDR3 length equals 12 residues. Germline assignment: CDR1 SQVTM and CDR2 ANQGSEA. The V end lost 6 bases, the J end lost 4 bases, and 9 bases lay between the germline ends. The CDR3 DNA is TGCAGCGTCCGTACACATAATGAAAAACTGTTTTTT. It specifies CSVRTHNEKLFF.

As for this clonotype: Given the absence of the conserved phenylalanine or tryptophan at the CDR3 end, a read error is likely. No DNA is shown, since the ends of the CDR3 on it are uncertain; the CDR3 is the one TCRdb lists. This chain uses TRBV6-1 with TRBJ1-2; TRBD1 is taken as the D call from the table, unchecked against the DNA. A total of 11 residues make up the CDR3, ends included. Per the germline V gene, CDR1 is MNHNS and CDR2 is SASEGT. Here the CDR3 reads CASSGAVDRLV.

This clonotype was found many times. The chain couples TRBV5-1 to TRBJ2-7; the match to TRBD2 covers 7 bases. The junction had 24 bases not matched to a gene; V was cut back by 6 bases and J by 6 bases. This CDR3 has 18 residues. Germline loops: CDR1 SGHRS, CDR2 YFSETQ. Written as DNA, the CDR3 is TGCGCCAGCAACCCTGCAGGCGGCGGGAGTATCCCATTCCGCGAGCAGTACTTC. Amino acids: CASNPAGGGSIPFREQYF.

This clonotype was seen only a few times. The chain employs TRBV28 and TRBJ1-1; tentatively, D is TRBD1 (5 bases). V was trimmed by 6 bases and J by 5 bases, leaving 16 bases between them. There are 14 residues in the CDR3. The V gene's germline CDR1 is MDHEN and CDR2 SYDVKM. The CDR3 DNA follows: TGTGCCAGCAGCCGTATGGGGGGGGATACTGAAGCTTTCTTT. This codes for CASSRMGGDTEAFF. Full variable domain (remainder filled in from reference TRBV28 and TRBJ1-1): DVKVTQSSRYLVKRTGEKVFLECVQDMDHENMFWYRQDPGLGLRLIYFSYDVKMKEKGDIPEGYSVSREKKERFSLILESASTNQTSMYLCASSRMGGDTEAFFGQGTRLTVV.

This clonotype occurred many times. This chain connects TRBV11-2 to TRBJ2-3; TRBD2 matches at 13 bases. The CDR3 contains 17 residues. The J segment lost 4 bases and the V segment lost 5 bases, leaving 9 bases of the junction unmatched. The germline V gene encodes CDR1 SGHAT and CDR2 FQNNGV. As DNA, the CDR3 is TGTGCCAGCAGCCGTGGACTAGCGGGAGTAATTTCAGATACGCAGTATTTT. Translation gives CASSRGLAGVISDTQYF.

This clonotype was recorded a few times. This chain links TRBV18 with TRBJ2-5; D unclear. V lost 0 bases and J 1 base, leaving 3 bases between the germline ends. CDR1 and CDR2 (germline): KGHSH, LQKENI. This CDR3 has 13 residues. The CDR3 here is CASSPPGQETQYF. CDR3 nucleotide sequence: TGTGCCAGCTCACCACCGGGCCAAGAGACCCAGTACTTC. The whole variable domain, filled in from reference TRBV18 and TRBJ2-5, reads NAGVMQNPRHLVRRRGQEARLRCSPMKGHSHVYWYRQLPEEGLKFMVYLQKENIIDESGMPKERFSAEFPKEGPSILRIQQVVRGDSAAYFCASSPPGQETQYFGPGTRLLVL.

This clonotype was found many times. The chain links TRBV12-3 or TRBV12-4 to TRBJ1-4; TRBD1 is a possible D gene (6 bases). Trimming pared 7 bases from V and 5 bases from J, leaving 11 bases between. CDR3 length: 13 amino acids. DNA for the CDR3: TGTGCCAGCACGGACAGCCTGAATGAAAAACTGTTTTTT. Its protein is CASTDSLNEKLFF.

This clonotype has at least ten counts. The CDR3 DNA reads TGTGCCAGCAGCCCCCTAAGGGGACAGGGTCAGGCTGAAGCTTTCTTT. It yields the protein CASSPLRGQGQAEAFF. V and J are TRBV3-1 and TRBJ1-1; 9 bases are shared with TRBD1. CDR1 LGHDT and CDR2 YNNKEL come from the germline V gene (reference sequence). The CDR3 is 16 amino acids. J was trimmed by 6 bases and V by 4 bases; bases with no gene match: 12. Drawing the rest from reference TRBV3-1 and TRBJ1-1, the complete variable domain is DTAVSQTPKYLVTQMGNDKSIKCEQNLGHDTMYWYKQDSKKFLKIMFSYNNKELIINETVPNRFSPKSPDKAHLNLHINSLELGDSAVYFCASSPLRGQGQAEAFFGQGTRLTVV.

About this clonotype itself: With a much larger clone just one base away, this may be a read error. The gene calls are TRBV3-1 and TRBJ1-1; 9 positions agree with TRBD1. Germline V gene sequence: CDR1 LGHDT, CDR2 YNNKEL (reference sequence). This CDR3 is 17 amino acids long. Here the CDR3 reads CANSLQDRGRVNTEAFF. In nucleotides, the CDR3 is TGTGCCAACAGCCTCCAAGACAGGGGGAGGGTGAACACTGAAGCTTTCTTT.

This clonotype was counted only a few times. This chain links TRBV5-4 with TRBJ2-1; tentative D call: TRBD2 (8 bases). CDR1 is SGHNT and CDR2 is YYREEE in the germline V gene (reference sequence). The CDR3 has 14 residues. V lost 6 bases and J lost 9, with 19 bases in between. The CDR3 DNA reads TGTGCCAGCACCGCCAGCGGGGGACAGATTGAGCAGTTCTTC. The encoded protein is CASTASGGQIEQFF.

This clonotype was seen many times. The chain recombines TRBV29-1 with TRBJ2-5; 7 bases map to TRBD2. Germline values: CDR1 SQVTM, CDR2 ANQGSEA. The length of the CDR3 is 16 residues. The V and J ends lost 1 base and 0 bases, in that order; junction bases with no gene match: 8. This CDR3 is CSVEAASGRYQETQYF. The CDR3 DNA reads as TGCAGCGTTGAAGCAGCTAGCGGACGGTACCAAGAGACCCAGTACTTC.

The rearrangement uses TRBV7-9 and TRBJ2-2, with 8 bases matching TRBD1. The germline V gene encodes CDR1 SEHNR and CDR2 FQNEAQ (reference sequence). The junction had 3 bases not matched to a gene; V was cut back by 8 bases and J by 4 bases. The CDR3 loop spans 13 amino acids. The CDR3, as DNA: TGTGCCAGCGGGGGGACAGGCACCGGGGAGCTGTTTTTT. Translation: CASGGTGTGELFF.

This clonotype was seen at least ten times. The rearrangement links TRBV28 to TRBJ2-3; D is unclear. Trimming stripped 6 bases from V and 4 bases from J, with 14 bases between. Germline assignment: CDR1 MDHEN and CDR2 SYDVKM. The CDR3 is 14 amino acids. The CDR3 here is CASSPPSSSDTQYF. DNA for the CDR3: TGTGCCAGCAGCCCGCCCTCCTCGTCAGATACGCAGTATTTT.

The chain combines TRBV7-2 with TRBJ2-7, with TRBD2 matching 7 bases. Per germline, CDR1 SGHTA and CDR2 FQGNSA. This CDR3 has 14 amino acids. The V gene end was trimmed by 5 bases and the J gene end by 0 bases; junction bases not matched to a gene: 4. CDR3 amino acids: CASSPWTSSYEQYF. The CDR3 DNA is TGTGCCAGCAGCCCCTGGACTAGCTCCTACGAGCAGTACTTC.

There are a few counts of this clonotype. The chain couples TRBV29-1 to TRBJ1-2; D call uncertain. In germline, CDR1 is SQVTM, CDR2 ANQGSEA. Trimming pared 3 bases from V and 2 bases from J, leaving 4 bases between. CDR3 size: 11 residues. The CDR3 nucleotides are TGCAGCGTTGACCGGAACTATGGCTACACCTTC. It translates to CSVDRNYGYTF.

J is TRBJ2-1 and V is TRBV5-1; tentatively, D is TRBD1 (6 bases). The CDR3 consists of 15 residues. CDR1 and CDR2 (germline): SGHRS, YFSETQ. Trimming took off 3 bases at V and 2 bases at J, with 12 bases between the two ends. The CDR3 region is CASSSTGNAYNEQFF. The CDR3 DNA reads TGCGCCAGCAGCTCCACAGGGAACGCCTACAATGAGCAGTTCTTC. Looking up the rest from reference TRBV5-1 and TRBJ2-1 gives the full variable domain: KAGVTQTPRYLIKTRGQQVTLSCSPISGHRSVSWYQQTPGQGLQFLFEYFSETQRNKGNFPGRFSGRQFSNSRSEMNVSTLELGDSALYLCASSSTGNAYNEQFFGPGTRLTVL.

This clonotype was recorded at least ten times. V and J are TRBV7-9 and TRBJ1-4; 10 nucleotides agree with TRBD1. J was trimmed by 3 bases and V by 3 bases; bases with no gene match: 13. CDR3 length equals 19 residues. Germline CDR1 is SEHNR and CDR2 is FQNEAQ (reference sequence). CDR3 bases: TGTGCCAGCAGCTTTTGGCGACAGGGGGCAATTCGAGCTAATGAAAAACTGTTTTTT. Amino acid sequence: CASSFWRQGAIRANEKLFF.

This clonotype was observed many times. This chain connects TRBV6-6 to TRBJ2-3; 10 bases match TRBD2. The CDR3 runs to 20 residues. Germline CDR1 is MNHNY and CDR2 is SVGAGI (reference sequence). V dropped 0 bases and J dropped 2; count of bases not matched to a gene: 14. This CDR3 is CASSYSGSGLAALLTDTQYF. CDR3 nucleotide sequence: TGTGCCAGCAGTTACTCCGGTAGTGGACTAGCGGCCCTACTCACAGATACGCAGTATTTT.

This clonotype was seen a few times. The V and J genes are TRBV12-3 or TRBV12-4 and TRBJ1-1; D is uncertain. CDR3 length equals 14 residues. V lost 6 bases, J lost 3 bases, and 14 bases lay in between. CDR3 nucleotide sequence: TGTGCCAGCAGGTCGACCTGGAGGGACACTGAAGCTTTCTTT. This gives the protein CASRSTWRDTEAFF.

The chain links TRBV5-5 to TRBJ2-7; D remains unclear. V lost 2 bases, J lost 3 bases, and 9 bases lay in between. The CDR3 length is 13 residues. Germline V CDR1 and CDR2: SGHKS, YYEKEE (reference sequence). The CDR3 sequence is CASSLRQVYEQYF. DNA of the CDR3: TGTGCCAGCAGCTTAAGGCAGGTCTACGAGCAGTACTTC.

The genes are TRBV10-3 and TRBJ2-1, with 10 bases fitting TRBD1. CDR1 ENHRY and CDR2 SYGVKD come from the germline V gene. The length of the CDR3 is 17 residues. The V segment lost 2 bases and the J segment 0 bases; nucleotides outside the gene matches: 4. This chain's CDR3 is CAISEGWTGGSYNEQFF. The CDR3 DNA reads TGTGCCATCAGTGAGGGTTGGACAGGGGGCTCCTACAATGAGCAGTTCTTC.

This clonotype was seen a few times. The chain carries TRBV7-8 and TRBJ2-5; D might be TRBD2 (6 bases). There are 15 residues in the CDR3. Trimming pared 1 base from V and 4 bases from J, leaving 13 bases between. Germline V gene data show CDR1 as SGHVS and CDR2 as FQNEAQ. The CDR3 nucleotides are TGTGCCAGCAGCTTAGGGCCTAGCGTCCCAGAGACCCAGTACTTC. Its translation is CASSLGPSVPETQYF.

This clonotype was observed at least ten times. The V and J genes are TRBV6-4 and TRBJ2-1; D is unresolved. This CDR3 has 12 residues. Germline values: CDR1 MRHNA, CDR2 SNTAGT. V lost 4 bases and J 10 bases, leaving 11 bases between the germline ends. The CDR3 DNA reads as TGTGCCAGCAGTGGTTCCAGCCGGGAGCAGTTCTTC. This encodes CASSGSSREQFF.

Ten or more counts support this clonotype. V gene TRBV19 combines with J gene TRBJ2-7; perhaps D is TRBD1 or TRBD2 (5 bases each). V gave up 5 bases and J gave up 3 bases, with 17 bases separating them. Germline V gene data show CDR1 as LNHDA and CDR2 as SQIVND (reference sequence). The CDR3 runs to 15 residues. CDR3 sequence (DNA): TGTGCCAGTAGTCCACTGCCGGGACCGTACTACGAGCAGTACTTC. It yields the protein CASSPLPGPYYEQYF.

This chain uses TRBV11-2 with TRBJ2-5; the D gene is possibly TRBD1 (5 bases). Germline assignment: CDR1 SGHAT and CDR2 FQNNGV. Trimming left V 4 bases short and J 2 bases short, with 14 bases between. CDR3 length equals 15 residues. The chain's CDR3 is CASSWPGLPQETQYF. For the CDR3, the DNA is TGTGCCAGCAGCTGGCCAGGGCTGCCACAAGAGACCCAGTACTTC.

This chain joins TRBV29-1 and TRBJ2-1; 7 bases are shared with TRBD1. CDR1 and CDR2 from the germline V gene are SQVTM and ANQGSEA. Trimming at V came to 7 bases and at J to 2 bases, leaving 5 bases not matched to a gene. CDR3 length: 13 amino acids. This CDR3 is CSGQGLAYNEQFF. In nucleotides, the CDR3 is TGCAGCGGACAGGGCCTCGCCTACAATGAGCAGTTCTTC.